Listed here is a single T cell receptor beta chain. Measured with immunoSEQ multiplex PCR; TCRdb has only the in-frame clones, and not every one. The sample holds some 100,000 clones; approximately 84% are singletons and the top ten take 15% to 20%. The data are from a study of control samples from healthy donors and cancer patients. Between the trimmed V and J ends, which lost 4 bases and 7 bases, there was a span of 18 bases. The CDR3 covers 15 residues. Germline V gene sequence: CDR1 SEHNR, CDR2 FQNEAQ (reference sequence). This sequence originates from a woman between 50 and 59 years old in good health. Material: blood. This chain joins TRBV7-9 and TRBJ2-3, with D perhaps TRBD1 (6 bases). For the CDR3, the DNA is TGTGCCAGCAGCTCGGACAGCGGCCCGTTGTATACGCAGTATTTT. Protein sequence: CASSSDSGPLYTQYF. Using reference TRBV7-9 and TRBJ2-3 for the parts outside the CDR3, the full variable domain is DTGVSQNPRHKITKRGQNVTFRCDPISEHNRLYWYRQTLGQGPEFLTYFQNEAQLEKSRLLSDRFSAERPKGSFSTLEIQRTEQGDSAMYLCASSSDSGPLYTQYFGPGTRLTVL.